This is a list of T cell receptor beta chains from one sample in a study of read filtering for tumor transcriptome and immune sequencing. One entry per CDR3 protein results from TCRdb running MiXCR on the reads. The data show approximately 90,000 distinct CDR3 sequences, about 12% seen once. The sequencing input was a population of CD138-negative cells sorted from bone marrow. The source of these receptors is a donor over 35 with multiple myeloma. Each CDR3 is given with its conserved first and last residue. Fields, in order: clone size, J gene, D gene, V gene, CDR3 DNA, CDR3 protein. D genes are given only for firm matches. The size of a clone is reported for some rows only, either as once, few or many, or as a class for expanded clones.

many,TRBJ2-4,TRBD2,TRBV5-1,TGCGCCAGCAGCTTGGATCCTAGCGGGAGTTTCAACATTCAGTACTTC,CASSLDPSGSFNIQYF
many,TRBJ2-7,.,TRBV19,TGTGCCAGTAGTTCCGGGGCAGGAATTCCCTACGAGCAGTACTTC,CASSSGAGIPYEQYF
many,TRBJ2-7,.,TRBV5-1,TGCGCCAGCAGCGGAGAGACAGGGAGGGAAACCTACGAGCAGTACTTC,CASSGETGRETYEQYF
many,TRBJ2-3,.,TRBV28,TGTGCCAGCAGTTCCCACGACAGCACAGATACGCAGTATTTT,CASSSHDSTDTQYF
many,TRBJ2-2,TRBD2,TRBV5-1,TGCGCCAGTAAAGTTCTAGCGGGAGTTACCGGGGAGCTGTTTTTT,CASKVLAGVTGELFF
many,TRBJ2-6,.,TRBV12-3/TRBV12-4,TGTGCCAGCAGTTTAACAACGGGCTCTAGCTCTGGGGCCAACGTCCTGACTTTC,CASSLTTGSSSGANVLTF
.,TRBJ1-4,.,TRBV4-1,TGCGCCAGCAGCCAAGGATGGCAGGGTGGAGAAAAACTGTTTTTT,CASSQGWQGGEKLFF
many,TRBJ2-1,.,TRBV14,TGTGCCAGCAGCCAAGAACTGGGGGCGGGCTACAATGAGCAGTTCTTC,CASSQELGAGYNEQFF
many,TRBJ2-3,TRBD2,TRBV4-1,TGCGCCAGCAGTGGCAGACTAGCGGGAGTTGGAGATACGCAGTATTTT,CASSGRLAGVGDTQYF
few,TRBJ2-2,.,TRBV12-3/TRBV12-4,TGTGCCAGCACCTCGGGCCCATTAGTCGGGGAGCTGTTTTTT,CASTSGPLVGELFF
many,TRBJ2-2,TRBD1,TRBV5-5,TGTGCCAGCAGCTTGAGGACAGGGGGCAACACCGGGGAGCTGTTTTTT,CASSLRTGGNTGELFF
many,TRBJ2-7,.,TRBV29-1,TGCAGCGTTGTAAAGTGGCCCTCCTACGAGCAGTACTTC,CSVVKWPSYEQYF
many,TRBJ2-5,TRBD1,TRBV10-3,TGTGCCATCAGTCTGACAGGGGGCGCGGAGACCCAGTACTTC,CAISLTGGAETQYF
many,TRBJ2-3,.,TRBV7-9,TGTGCCAGCAGCAACGGACTCTTCATGGATACGCAGTATTTT,CASSNGLFMDTQYF
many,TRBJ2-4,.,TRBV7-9,TGTGCCAGCAGCGTGGGTTTGGCCAAAAACATTCAGTACTTC,CASSVGLAKNIQYF
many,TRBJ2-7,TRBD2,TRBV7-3,TGTGCCAGCAGCCCCTGGGGAGGGGCTAGGGAGCAGTACTTC,CASSPWGGAREQYF
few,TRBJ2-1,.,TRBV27,TGTGCCAGCAGTTTACTCCCCATCAATGAGCAGTTCTTC,CASSLLPINEQFF
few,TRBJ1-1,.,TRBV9,TGTGCCAGCAGCGTCGATTCAGGGGCTCGATGGACTGAAGCTTTCTTT,CASSVDSGARWTEAFF
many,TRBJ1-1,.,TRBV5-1,TGCGCCAGCAGCTCCGTGTCTAGCGGTGGGACTGAAGCTTTCTTT,CASSSVSSGGTEAFF
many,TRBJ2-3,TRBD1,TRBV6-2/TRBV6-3,TGTGCCAGCAGTTGGGGTGGACAGGGCGCTAACACAGATACGCAGTATTTT,CASSWGGQGANTDTQYF
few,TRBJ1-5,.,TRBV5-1,TGCGCCAGCAGCTTAGGGACGGAAAATCAGCCCCAGCATTTT,CASSLGTENQPQHF
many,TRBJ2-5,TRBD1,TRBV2,TGTGCCAGCAGTGCAGGGGGAGAATATTGGGAGACCCAGTACTTC,CASSAGGEYWETQYF
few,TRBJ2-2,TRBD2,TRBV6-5,TGTGCCAGCAGCACGGGGGCGGGAGGTGGTACCGGGGAGCTGTTTTTT,CASSTGAGGGTGELFF
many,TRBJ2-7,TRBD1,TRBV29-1,TGCAGCGTCCCGGGACAGGGCTACGAGCAGTACTTC,CSVPGQGYEQYF
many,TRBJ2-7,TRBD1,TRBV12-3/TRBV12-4,TGTGCCAGCAAGGGACAGGGGACTTACGAGCAGTACTTC,CASKGQGTYEQYF
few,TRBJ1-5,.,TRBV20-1,TGCAGTGCTAGCGTGAGGGGTCGGCGGAATAATCAGCCCCAGCATTTT,CSASVRGRRNNQPQHF
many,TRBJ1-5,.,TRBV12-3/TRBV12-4,TGTGCCAGCAGTTTAGCGATACATCAGCCCCAGCATTTT,CASSLAIHQPQHF
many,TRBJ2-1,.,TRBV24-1,TGTGCCACCAGTGATTTTGCCTACAATGAGCAGTTCTTC,CATSDFAYNEQFF
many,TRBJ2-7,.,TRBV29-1,TGCAGCGTTGAAGACAGGGAAGGCGAGCAGTACTTC,CSVEDREGEQYF
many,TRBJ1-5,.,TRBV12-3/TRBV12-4,TGTGCCAGCAGTCGGCAGGGACTGCCCCAGCATTTT,CASSRQGLPQHF
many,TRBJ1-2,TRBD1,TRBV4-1,TGCGCCAGCAGCCAAGATGACAGGGCCACCTCTAACTATGGCTACACCTTC,CASSQDDRATSNYGYTF
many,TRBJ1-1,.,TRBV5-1,TGCGCCAGCAGCTATAGCGGGGGAGAGAGCACTGAAGCTTTCTTT,CASSYSGGESTEAFF
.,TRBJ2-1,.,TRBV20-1,TGCAGTGCTAGTGAGCCCCTCAGCAATGAGCAGTTCTTC,CSASEPLSNEQFF
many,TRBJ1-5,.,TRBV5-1,TGCGCCAGCAGCTTGGATGGAGGGGTAGCTCAGCCCCAGCATTTT,CASSLDGGVAQPQHF
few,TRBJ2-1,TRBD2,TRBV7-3,TGTGCCAGCATCTTAAGTCATAGCGGGAACCGCGACGAGCAGTTCTTC,CASILSHSGNRDEQFF
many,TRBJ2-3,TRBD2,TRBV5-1,TGCGCCAGCAGCTTGGCCCCAGGGGCGGGAGGAAGCACAGATACGCAGTATTTT,CASSLAPGAGGSTDTQYF
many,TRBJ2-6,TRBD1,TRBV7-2,TGTGCCAGCAGCCTGGGACAGCCGAACGTCCTGACTTTC,CASSLGQPNVLTF
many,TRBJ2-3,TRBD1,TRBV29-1,TGCAGCGTTGAGGACAGGGGTTGGGATACGCAGTATTTT,CSVEDRGWDTQYF
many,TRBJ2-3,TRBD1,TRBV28,TGTGCCAGCAGTTCTACGGGACAGGGGATAGATACGCAGTATTTT,CASSSTGQGIDTQYF
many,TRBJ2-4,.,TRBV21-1,TGTGCCAGCAGCTCCTGTCCTCTCGGAATTGTCAAAAACATTCAGTACTTC,CASSSCPLGIVKNIQYF
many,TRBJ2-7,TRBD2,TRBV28,TGTGCCAGCATAAGCGGGGGAACCTACGAGCAGTACTTC,CASISGGTYEQYF
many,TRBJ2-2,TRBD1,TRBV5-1,TGCGCCAGCAGACCTGGACAGGGGGCTGTCGGGGAGCTGTTTTTT,CASRPGQGAVGELFF
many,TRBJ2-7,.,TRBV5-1,TGCGCCAGCAGCTTGGCTGGGGCCGACTCCTACGAGCAGTACTTC,CASSLAGADSYEQYF
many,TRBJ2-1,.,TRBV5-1,TGCGCCAGCAGCAAGGACATGGGTGACTACAATGAGCAGTTCTTC,CASSKDMGDYNEQFF
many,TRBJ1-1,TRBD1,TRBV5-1,TGCGCCAGCAGCTCCCTGACAGGGGGGAACACTGAAGCTTTCTTT,CASSSLTGGNTEAFF
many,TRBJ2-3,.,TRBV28,TGTGCCAGCAACGGGAACTCAGATACGCAGTATTTT,CASNGNSDTQYF
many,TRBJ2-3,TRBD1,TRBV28,TGTGCCAGCAGTTCCAGGACAGGCAGCACAGATACGCAGTATTTT,CASSSRTGSTDTQYF
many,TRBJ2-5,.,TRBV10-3,TGTGCCAGCGGGCCTTACCAAGAGACCCAGTACTTC,CASGPYQETQYF
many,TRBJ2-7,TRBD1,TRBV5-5,TGTGCCAGCAGCTTCGGCAGGGGGCAAATCTACGAGCAGTACTTC,CASSFGRGQIYEQYF
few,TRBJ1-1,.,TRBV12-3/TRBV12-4,TGTGCCAGCAGGGGGGATCTAAAAGCTTTCTTT,CASRGDLKAFF
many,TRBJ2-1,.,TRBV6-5,TGTGCCAGCAGAGCCGGACTCTTCAACAATGAGCAGTTCTTC,CASRAGLFNNEQFF
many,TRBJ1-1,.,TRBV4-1,TGCGCCAGCAGCCAGGGGACCAGAACGGGCACTGAAGCTTTCTTT,CASSQGTRTGTEAFF
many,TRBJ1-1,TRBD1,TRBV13,TGTGCCAGCAGCTCGGACCGGGACAGGGGGTATCGGACTGAAGCTTTCTTT,CASSSDRDRGYRTEAFF
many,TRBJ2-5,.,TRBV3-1,TGTGCCAGCAGCACGACTAGTCCGGAGACCCAGTACTTC,CASSTTSPETQYF